The source of this TCR beta chain is a study of T-cell memory formation after mild COVID-19. Study-wide background: TCR clusters were largely donor specific.

The CDR3 runs 15 residues. Germline values: CDR1 KGHSH, CDR2 LQKENI. V was trimmed by 0 bases and J by 5 bases, leaving 11 bases between them. TCRdb called the 5' RACE reads again in MiXCR, with one record for every CDR3 protein. The data hold roughly 340,000 distinct CDR3 sequences, with roughly 20% observed a single time. Overall study results and limits: Later expanders leaned CD4+, whereas day 15 to 85 contracting clones were balanced CD4/CD8.

Points on this clonotype: The target antigen is unknown.

The receptor was isolated from a man in his late teens or twenties who had mild COVID-19 (a few samples of this study predate the infection). Cell type and time point are not known. The specimen sequenced was PBMCs or a T cell subset sorted from them (not recorded which). The chain joins TRBV18 to TRBJ2-1, with D perhaps TRBD1 (5 bases). As DNA, the CDR3 is TGTGCCAGCTCACCACCGTCGACAGCTAACAATGAGCAGTTCTTC. Encoded protein: CASSPPSTANNEQFF. Full variable domain (rest looked up from reference TRBV18 and TRBJ2-1): NAGVMQNPRHLVRRRGQEARLRCSPMKGHSHVYWYRQLPEEGLKFMVYLQKENIIDESGMPKERFSAEFPKEGPSILRIQQVVRGDSAAYFCASSPPSTANNEQFFGPGTRLTVL.